This paragraph covers one T cell receptor (beta chain) sequence. The antigen is unknown. The data belong to a study of cytomegalovirus exposure and HLA in healthy donors. Study findings and constraints: Clonal expansion was found to be greater in HLA-associated TCR beta chains than in equally common others in a later analysis. Previously analyzed data showed that most TCR beta V segments were productive at a frequency of about 90% or about 30%.

V shed 7 bases, J shed 7 bases, and the junction held 7 bases outside the gene matches. CDR1 and CDR2 from the germline V gene are LNHDA and SQIVND (reference sequence). CDR3 length: 14 residues. PCR employed 60 Vbeta and 13 Jbeta primers. Produced via immunoSEQ multiplex PCR; TCRdb's table is partial and in-frame only. The repertoire holds about 190,000 clones, with approximately 80% as singletons. Sequencing was performed on PBMCs. The V call is TRBV19, the J call TRBJ2-2; 9 bases line up with TRBD1. The source of this sequence is a man in his forties in good health and CMV-seropositive. CDR3 protein: CASKGTGFIGELFF. The DNA of the CDR3 is TGTGCCAGTAAGGGGACAGGGTTTATCGGGGAGCTGTTTTTT.